Listed here is a single T cell receptor (beta chain). In TCRdb, the 5' RACE reads were re-called with MiXCR into one record per CDR3 protein. The sample contains about 85,000 distinct CDR3 sequences, about 14% of which appear only once. The sample originates from a study of T cells after yellow fever vaccination. Study overall: Preparation of fractions with low cell numbers was performed using SMART-Seq v4 Ultra Low Input. Findings and limits, study-wide: Although most clonotypes did not, a small share appeared in both CD4 and CD8 compartments.

The CDR3 extends over 18 amino acids. Deletions cut 6 bases from V and 2 bases from J, with 23 bases between. This TCR was recovered from a man aged 18 to 30 who received the YFV17D yellow fever vaccine. The chain links TRBV12-3 or TRBV12-4 to TRBJ2-1; possibly TRBD2 for D (5 bases). The sequencing used CD8+ T cells not binding an NS4B(214-222) dextramer, sorted from PBMCs, collected less than 25 days after the first yellow fever vaccination. CDR3: CASRPPWEQKDTYNEQFF. The CDR3, as DNA: TGTGCCAGCAGGCCCCCATGGGAGCAGAAAGATACCTACAATGAGCAGTTCTTC.